This T cell receptor beta chain was documented in a study of molecular identifiers for immune sequencing clone quantification. This CDR3 contains 13 residues. Germline CDR1 is SQVTM and CDR2 is ANQGSEA. The V gene lost 6 bases and the J gene lost 5 bases, with 16 bases spanning the gap. This clonotype came up many times. Previously published methods and listed TCR primers were used for the bulk TCR libraries. MiXCR, run by TCRdb on the PCR reads, gives a single entry per CDR3 protein. The sample has 400,000 to 600,000 distinct CDR3 sequences, about a quarter seen once. The specimen was naive CD8+ T cells from blood, with Jurkat cell RNA spiked in. Noted subset: FACS-sorted CD8+CD4-CCR7+CD45RA+ naive T cells. The rearrangement uses TRBV29-1 and TRBJ2-5, with D tentatively TRBD1 or TRBD2 (5 bases each). This receptor was obtained from a human donor in good health. Some libraries in this study had Jurkat cell RNA spiked in. The CDR3 protein is CSVYGAWEETQYF. CDR3 nucleotides: TGCAGCGTCTATGGGGCTTGGGAGGAGACCCAGTACTTC.